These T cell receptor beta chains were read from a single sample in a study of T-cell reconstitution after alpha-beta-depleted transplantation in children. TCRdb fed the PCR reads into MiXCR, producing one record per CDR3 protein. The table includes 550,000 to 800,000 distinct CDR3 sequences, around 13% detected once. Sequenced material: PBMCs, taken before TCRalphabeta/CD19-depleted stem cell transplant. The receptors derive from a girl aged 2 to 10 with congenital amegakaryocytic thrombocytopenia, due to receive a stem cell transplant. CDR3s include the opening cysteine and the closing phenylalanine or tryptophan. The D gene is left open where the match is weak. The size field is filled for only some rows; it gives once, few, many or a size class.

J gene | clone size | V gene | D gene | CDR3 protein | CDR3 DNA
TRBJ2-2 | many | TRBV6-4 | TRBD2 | CASSDGRDTGELFF | TGTGCCAGCAGTGACGGGAGGGACACCGGGGAGCTGTTTTTT
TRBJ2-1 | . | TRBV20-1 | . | CSADDIDNEQFF | TGCAGTGCTGACGACATAGACAATGAGCAGTTCTTC
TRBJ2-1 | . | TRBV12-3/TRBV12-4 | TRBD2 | CASSFDGRGGFF | TGTGCCAGCAGTTTTGATGGGAGGGGCGGGTTCTTC
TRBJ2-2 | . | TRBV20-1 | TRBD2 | CSARAAGEFGGELFF | TGCAGTGCTAGGGCGGCGGGAGAATTTGGCGGGGAGCTGTTTTTT
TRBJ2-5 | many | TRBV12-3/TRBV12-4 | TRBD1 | CASSLEPKQGAYRETQYF | TGTGCCAGCAGCCTAGAGCCCAAACAGGGGGCTTATCGAGAGACCCAGTACTTC
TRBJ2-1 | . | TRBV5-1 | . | CASSRPEGSYNEQFF | TGCGCCAGCAGCCGGCCTGAGGGCTCCTACAATGAGCAGTTCTTC
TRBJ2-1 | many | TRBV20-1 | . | CSASSFGGPNEQFF | TGCAGTGCTAGTTCCTTTGGAGGGCCGAATGAGCAGTTCTTC
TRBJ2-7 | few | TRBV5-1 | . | CASSLGSAQGSEQYF | TGCGCCAGCAGCTTGGGTTCGGCCCAGGGCTCCGAGCAGTACTTC
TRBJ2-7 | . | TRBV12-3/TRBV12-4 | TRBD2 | CASNVGGVDEQYF | TGTGCCAGCAATGTGGGAGGGGTCGACGAGCAGTACTTC
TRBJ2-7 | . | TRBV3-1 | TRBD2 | CASSPIGSGISYEQYF | TGTGCCAGCAGCCCCATCGGAAGCGGGATCTCCTACGAGCAGTACTTC
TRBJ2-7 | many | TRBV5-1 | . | CASRFEGISYEQYF | TGCGCCAGCAGATTTGAGGGGATTTCCTACGAGCAGTACTTC
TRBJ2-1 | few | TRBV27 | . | CASSLFIGAYNEQFF | TGTGCCAGCAGTTTATTCATTGGAGCATACAATGAGCAGTTCTTC
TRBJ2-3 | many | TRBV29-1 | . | CSVQLAITSTDTQYF | TGCAGCGTCCAGCTAGCGATAACAAGCACAGATACGCAGTATTTT
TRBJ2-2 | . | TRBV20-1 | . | CSAPERGLSNTGELFF | TGCAGTGCTCCGGAGAGAGGGTTATCGAACACCGGGGAGCTGTTTTTT
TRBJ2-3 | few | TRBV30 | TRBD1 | CAWSEGAEDTQYF | TGTGCCTGGAGCGAGGGGGCCGAAGATACGCAGTATTTT
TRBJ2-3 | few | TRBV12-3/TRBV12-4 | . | CASSLGSASTDTQYF | TGTGCCAGCAGTTTAGGTAGTGCTAGCACAGATACGCAGTATTTT
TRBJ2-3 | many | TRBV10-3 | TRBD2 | CAISETSGRADTQYF | TGTGCCATCAGTGAGACTAGCGGGAGGGCAGATACGCAGTATTTT
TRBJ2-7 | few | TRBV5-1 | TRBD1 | CASSPRPGGEQYF | TGCGCCAGCAGCCCTAGGCCAGGGGGCGAGCAGTACTTC
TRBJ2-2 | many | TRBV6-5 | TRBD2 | CASLITSGITGELFF | TGTGCCAGCCTGATTACTAGCGGGATCACCGGGGAGCTGTTTTTT
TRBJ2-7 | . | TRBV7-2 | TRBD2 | CASSPEGGIYEQYF | TGTGCCAGCAGCCCAGAGGGAGGGATTTACGAGCAGTACTTC
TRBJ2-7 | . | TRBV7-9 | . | CASSSGHLFYEQYF | TGTGCCAGCAGCTCCGGACACCTTTTCTACGAGCAGTACTTC
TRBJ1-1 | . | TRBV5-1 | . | CASILTENTEAFF | TGCGCCAGCATCCTGACAGAGAACACTGAAGCTTTCTTT
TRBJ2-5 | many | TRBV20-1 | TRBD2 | CSARDRTSWGETQYF | TGCAGTGCTAGAGATCGGACTAGCTGGGGGGAGACCCAGTACTTC
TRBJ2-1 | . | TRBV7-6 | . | CASSWDPNQVEKEQFF | TGTGCCAGCAGCTGGGACCCCAACCAGGTGGAAAAAGAGCAGTTCTTC
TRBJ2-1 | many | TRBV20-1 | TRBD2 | CSALAGGSSYNEQFF | TGCAGTGCTCTAGCGGGGGGGAGCTCCTACAATGAGCAGTTCTTC
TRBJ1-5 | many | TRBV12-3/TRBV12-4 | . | CASSLAPGLSQPQHF | TGTGCCAGCAGTTTAGCTCCAGGGCTTAGCCAGCCCCAGCATTTT
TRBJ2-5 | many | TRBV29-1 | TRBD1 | CSVGDRAETQYF | TGCAGCGTTGGCGACAGGGCAGAGACCCAGTACTTC
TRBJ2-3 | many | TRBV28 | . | CASGSIPETDTQYF | TGTGCCAGCGGCTCAATTCCCGAGACAGATACGCAGTATTTT
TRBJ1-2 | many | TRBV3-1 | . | CASSREGNYGYTF | TGTGCCAGCAGCCGGGAGGGGAACTATGGCTACACCTTC
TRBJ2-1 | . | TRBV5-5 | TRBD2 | CASSRYSGSSVGEQFF | TGTGCCAGCAGCCGGTATAGCGGGAGTAGTGTGGGTGAGCAGTTCTTC
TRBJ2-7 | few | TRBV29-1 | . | CSVCRGLHEQYF | TGCAGCGTGTGCCGGGGGTTGCACGAGCAGTACTTC
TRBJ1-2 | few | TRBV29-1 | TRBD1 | CSVEGTGDFDGDTF | TGCAGCGTTGAAGGGACAGGGGATTTTGATGGCGACACCTTC
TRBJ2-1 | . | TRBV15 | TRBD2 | CATSSGSGTSGRGYNEQFF | TGTGCCACCAGCAGCGGCAGTGGGACTAGCGGGAGGGGATACAATGAGCAGTTCTTC
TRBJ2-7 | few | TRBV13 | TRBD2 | CASSRGTSDYEQYF | TGTGCCAGCAGCCGAGGGACTAGCGACTACGAGCAGTACTTC